This T cell receptor (beta chain) stems from a study of blood T cell repertoires in COVID-19. The germline CDR1 and CDR2 sequences are SGHRS and YFSETQ. After removal of 0 bases from V and 0 bases from J, the junction contained 6 bases not matched to a gene. The CDR3 loop spans 16 amino acids. Profiling relied on immunoSEQ multiplex PCR, and the TCRdb table lists in-frame clones only, not all of them. This sample has roughly 160,000 clones, with under 85% found just once. This sequence joins TRBV5-1 and TRBJ2-7, with 7 bases that match TRBD1. Material for sequencing was peripheral blood. The sequence was collected from a man older than 75 with COVID-19, enrolled during active disease. The chain's CDR3 is CASSLAGPGGSYEQYF. CDR3 nucleotides: TGCGCCAGCAGCTTGGCGGGGCCAGGGGGCTCCTACGAGCAGTACTTC.